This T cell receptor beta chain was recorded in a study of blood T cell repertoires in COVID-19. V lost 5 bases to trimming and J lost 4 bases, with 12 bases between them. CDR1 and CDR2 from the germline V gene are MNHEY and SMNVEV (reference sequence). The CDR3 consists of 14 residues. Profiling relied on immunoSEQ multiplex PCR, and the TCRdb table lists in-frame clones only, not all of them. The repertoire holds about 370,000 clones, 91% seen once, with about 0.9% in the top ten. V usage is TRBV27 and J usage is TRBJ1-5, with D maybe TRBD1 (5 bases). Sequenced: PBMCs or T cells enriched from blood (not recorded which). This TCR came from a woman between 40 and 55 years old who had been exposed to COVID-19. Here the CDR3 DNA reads TGTGCCAGCAGTCCTTGGACAACTAATCAGCCCCAGCATTTT. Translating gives CASSPWTTNQPQHF.